One and the same sample provided the 27 T cell receptor beta chains below, sequenced in a study of T-cell reconstitution after alpha-beta-depleted transplantation in children. Researchers prepared the TCRbeta library using unique molecular identifiers, the study reports. TCRdb re-called the PCR reads through MiXCR, storing one row per CDR3 protein. The data contain fewer than 700,000 distinct CDR3 sequences, roughly 13% of them singletons. The source was PBMCs, mostly from graft donor cells, collected 360 days after TCRalphabeta/CD19-depleted stem cell transplant. The receptors were sampled from a male patient aged 10 to 17 who had a stem cell transplant for acute myeloid leukemia, so the T cells may come from the graft donor.

This clonotype was counted many times. The chain recombines TRBV10-2 with TRBJ2-7, with D maybe TRBD2 (6 bases). V lost 8 bases to trimming and J lost 2 bases, with 10 bases between them. The CDR3 consists of 12 residues. The germline CDR1 and CDR2 sequences are WSHSY and SAAADI. CDR3 region: CASEERAYEQYF. CDR3 coding DNA: TGCGCCAGCGAGGAGCGGGCCTACGAGCAGTACTTC.

The table lists this clonotype with a few counts. This chain connects TRBV20-1 to TRBJ2-7, with TRBD2 matching 9 bases. V dropped 3 bases and J dropped 2; count of bases not matched to a gene: 5. Germline V lookup: CDR1 DFQATT, CDR2 SNEGSKA (reference sequence). The CDR3 loop spans 14 amino acids. CDR3 residues: CSASVASGAYEQYF. The CDR3 region has the DNA TGCAGTGCTAGCGTGGCTAGCGGGGCCTACGAGCAGTACTTC.

The V gene is TRBV28, the J gene TRBJ2-1; maybe TRBD1 (6 bases). Germline CDR1 and CDR2: MDHEN and SYDVKM. The CDR3 consists of 16 residues. With 5 bases removed from V and 3 bases from J, the gap between germline ends came to 17 bases. The CDR3 reads CASSAPVGQDYNEQFF. The CDR3 nucleotides read TGTGCCAGCAGTGCGCCGGTGGGACAAGACTACAATGAGCAGTTCTTC.

This clonotype turned up a few times. The chain recombines TRBV7-6 with TRBJ2-2; no reliable D call. Germline lookup yields CDR1 SGHVS and CDR2 FNYEAQ. This CDR3 region has 15 residues. Trimming took off 10 bases at V and 0 bases at J, with 15 bases between the two ends. CDR3 protein: CATRGLNTNTGELFF. The CDR3 DNA reads TGTGCCACCCGAGGCCTAAACACGAACACCGGGGAGCTGTTTTTT. Combining the CDR3 with reference TRBV7-6 and TRBJ2-2 gives the whole variable domain GAGVSQSPRYKVTKRGQDVALRCDPISGHVSLYWYRQALGQGPEFLTYFNYEAQQDKSGLPNDRFSAERPEGSISTLTIQRTEQRDSAMYRCATRGLNTNTGELFFGEGSRLTVL.

This clonotype was found many times. V is TRBV7-2 and J is TRBJ2-7, with 13 bases that match TRBD2. Germline assignment: CDR1 SGHTA and CDR2 FQGNSA. After removal of 2 bases from V and 5 bases from J, the junction contained 6 bases not matched to a gene. The CDR3 loop spans 16 amino acids. In nucleotides, the CDR3 is TGTGCCAGCAGCTTAACTAGCGGGAGGGCCGTCGACGAGCAGTACTTC. Its translation: CASSLTSGRAVDEQYF.

Ten or more counts support this clonotype. The chain has TRBV29-1 and TRBJ2-7; weak D call: TRBD2 (5 bases). CDR1 and CDR2 from the germline V gene are SQVTM and ANQGSEA. CDR3 length equals 14 residues. V was shortened by 7 bases and J by 4 bases, with 20 bases between the two germline ends. The CDR3 region has the DNA TGCAGCGCCGGTGACTCAACGGGGTTTTACGAGCAGTACTTC. It yields the protein CSAGDSTGFYEQYF.

In its sample, this clonotype was seen many times. The rearrangement joins TRBV7-9 to TRBJ2-1, with a weak D call TRBD2 (6 bases). Germline V gene sequence: CDR1 SEHNR, CDR2 FQNEAQ (reference sequence). The germline V and J ends were trimmed by 9 bases and 6 bases, with 15 bases remaining between them. This CDR3 region has 13 residues. As DNA, the CDR3 is TGTGCCAGTTCCCAAGGACTATCCAATGAGCAGTTCTTC. Its translation: CASSQGLSNEQFF.

This clonotype has only one observation. One junction end does not reproduce the germline sequence, and a read error may be involved. This chain joins TRBV20-1 and TRBJ1-3; D ambiguous. The CDR3 covers 15 residues. The germline CDR1 and CDR2 sequences are DFQATT and SNEGSKA (reference sequence). The CDR3 spells CCARDRAGGGNTIYF. In DNA form, the CDR3 reads TGCTGTGCTAGAGATCGCGCGGGCGGAGGAAACACCATATATTTT.

This clonotype came up a few times. V usage is TRBV4-3 and J usage is TRBJ2-6; the D is unclear. The germline V and J ends were trimmed by 0 bases and 4 bases, with 13 bases remaining between them. CDR3 length: 17 amino acids. Germline assignment: CDR1 LGHNA and CDR2 YSLEER. The CDR3 DNA follows: TGCGCCAGCAGCCAAGATCTTGGTCTCGGGGGGGCCAACGTCCTGACTTTC. Translation gives CASSQDLGLGGANVLTF.

The rearrangement links TRBV20-1 to TRBJ2-3, with D unclear. Germline values: CDR1 DFQATT, CDR2 SNEGSKA (reference sequence). The CDR3 is made up of 14 amino acids. Trimming removed 1 base from V and 6 bases from J, with 14 bases in between. CDR3 residues: CSARVPLGDDTQYF. The DNA for the CDR3 is TGCAGTGCTAGAGTCCCCCTAGGCGACGATACGCAGTATTTT.

This clonotype turned up a few times. This chain connects TRBV6-1 to TRBJ2-1, with 12 bases identical to TRBD2. Germline V lookup: CDR1 MNHNS, CDR2 SASEGT. The trim removed 11 bases at V and 8 bases at J, leaving 7 bases unmatched. This CDR3 has 13 amino acids. CDR3 DNA sequence: TGTGCCGGAGGGGCTAGCGGGAGGGATGAGCAGTTCTTC. Residues: CAGGASGRDEQFF.

This clonotype turned up a few times. The chain has TRBV20-1 and TRBJ2-3; D is possibly TRBD2 (5 bases). V lost 1 base and J 0 bases, leaving 14 bases between the germline ends. CDR1 and CDR2 (germline): DFQATT, SNEGSKA (reference sequence). The CDR3 loop spans 16 amino acids. The CDR3 loop is CSARASEGISTDTQYF. CDR3 nucleotide sequence: TGCAGTGCTAGAGCGTCCGAGGGCATTAGCACAGATACGCAGTATTTT.

This clonotype was seen a few times. The junction does not match germline at one end; this may be a read error. V gene TRBV6-2 or TRBV6-3 combines with J gene TRBJ1-1; unclear D gene. This CDR3 comprises 11 residues. Germline V gene lookup returns CDR1 MNHEY and CDR2 SVGEGT. CDR3 DNA sequence: TGTGCCAGCAGTGATGATTCCGGGCCGGATTTT. Protein sequence: CASSDDSGPDF.

This clonotype was observed a few times. The rearrangement uses TRBV10-3 and TRBJ2-5; 7 nucleotides match TRBD2. This CDR3 spans 15 amino acids. The trim removed 6 bases at V and 2 bases at J, leaving 9 bases unmatched. Germline V gene data show CDR1 as ENHRY and CDR2 as SYGVKD. The CDR3 protein is CAIRPHTSDQETQYF. CDR3 sequence (DNA): TGTGCCATCAGACCGCACACTAGCGATCAAGAGACCCAGTACTTC.

This clonotype turned up a few times. This CDR3 reads CASSFGPHVGELFF. In DNA form, the CDR3 reads TGTGCCAGCAGCTTCGGACCACACGTCGGGGAGCTGTTTTTT. The chain joins TRBV5-5 to TRBJ2-2; no clear D. Germline CDR1 SGHKS, CDR2 YYEKEE (reference sequence). The V gene lost 2 bases and the J gene lost 7 bases, with 12 bases spanning the gap. CDR3 length: 14 amino acids.

This clonotype was detected a few times. The DNA of the CDR3 is TGCAGTGCTGGGGGACTAGCGGGAGCAGATACGCAGTATTTT. It specifies CSAGGLAGADTQYF. The gene calls are TRBV20-1 and TRBJ2-3, with 14 bases identical to TRBD2. The CDR3 loop spans 14 amino acids. The V segment lost 5 bases and the J segment 4 bases; nucleotides outside the gene matches: 2. Per germline, CDR1 DFQATT and CDR2 SNEGSKA (reference sequence).

The chain joins TRBV10-3 to TRBJ2-7; 7 bases match TRBD1. The V segment lost 8 bases and the J segment 0 bases; nucleotides outside the gene matches: 1. CDR3 size: 12 residues. Per the germline V gene, CDR1 is ENHRY and CDR2 is SYGVKD. In DNA form, the CDR3 reads TGTGCCATCCAGGGGGACTCCTACGAGCAGTACTTC. It translates to CAIQGDSYEQYF.

This clonotype was seen at least ten times. The chain couples TRBV9 to TRBJ2-5, with D uncertain. This CDR3 is built from 13 residues. Germline V gene sequence: CDR1 SGDLS, CDR2 YYNGEE. With 0 bases removed from V and 4 bases from J, the gap between germline ends came to 7 bases. CDR3 in amino acids: CASSVGSLETQYF. The CDR3 DNA is TGTGCCAGCAGCGTAGGCTCCCTAGAGACCCAGTACTTC. Variable domain in full (rest from reference TRBV9 and TRBJ2-5): DSGVTQTPKHLITATGQRVTLRCSPRSGDLSVYWYQQSLDQGLQFLIQYYNGEERAKGNILERFSAQQFPDLHSELNLSSLELGDSALYFCASSVGSLETQYFGPGTRLLVL.

This clonotype was detected only a few times. The chain uses TRBV4-2 and TRBJ2-2, with a weak D call TRBD1 (5 bases). From germline, CDR1 is LGHNA and CDR2 YNFKEQ. Deletions cut 5 bases from V and 3 bases from J, with 10 bases between. The CDR3 extends over 14 amino acids. The CDR3 bases are TGTGCCAGCAGCAAAGCAGGGTACACCGGGGAGCTGTTTTTT. Protein sequence: CASSKAGYTGELFF.

The chain links TRBV4-2 to TRBJ2-7; 7 bases are a match to TRBD1. V was clipped by 2 bases and J by 0 bases; unmatched bases: 7. The CDR3 covers 16 residues. Germline values: CDR1 LGHNA, CDR2 YNFKEQ. The CDR3 bases are TGTGCCAGCAGCCAAAATTCTGGGACAGCCTCCTACGAGCAGTACTTC. It is translated as CASSQNSGTASYEQYF.

The chain couples TRBV5-5 to TRBJ2-1; D may be TRBD1 (6 bases). The CDR3 is 15 amino acids. The germline CDR1 and CDR2 sequences are SGHKS and YYEKEE (reference sequence). The V gene lost 0 bases and the J gene lost 2 bases, with 9 bases spanning the gap. CDR3 sequence (DNA): TGTGCCAGCAGCTTGGAGGGGGAAACCTACAATGAGCAGTTCTTC. Translated: CASSLEGETYNEQFF. Full variable domain (outside the CDR3, taken from reference TRBV5-5 and TRBJ2-1): DAGVTQSPTHLIKTRGQQVTLRCSPISGHKSVSWYQQVLGQGPQFIFQYYEKEERGRGNFPDRFSARQFPNYSSELNVNALLLGDSALYLCASSLEGETYNEQFFGPGTRLTVL.

This clonotype was found many times. CDR3 in amino acids: CATSRDRLAGTNTGELFF. The CDR3 DNA follows: TGTGCCACCAGCAGAGATCGGCTAGCGGGAACGAACACCGGGGAGCTGTTTTTT. The chain combines TRBV15 with TRBJ2-2, with TRBD2 matching over 9 bases. V shed 0 bases and J 0 bases; nucleotides not matched to a gene: 5. The germline gives CDR1 LNHNV, CDR2 YYDKDF (reference sequence). The CDR3 totals 18 residues.

This clonotype showed up just a few times. The chain couples TRBV18 to TRBJ2-2; D is possibly TRBD1 (6 bases). Deletions cut 1 base from V and 0 bases from J, with 12 bases between. From germline, CDR1 is KGHSH and CDR2 LQKENI. This CDR3 has 17 amino acids. CDR3 in amino acids: CASSPRTGRANTGELFF. DNA for the CDR3: TGTGCCAGCTCACCACGTACAGGGCGTGCGAACACCGGGGAGCTGTTTTTT. Full variable domain (missing parts from reference TRBV18 and TRBJ2-2): NAGVMQNPRHLVRRRGQEARLRCSPMKGHSHVYWYRQLPEEGLKFMVYLQKENIIDESGMPKERFSAEFPKEGPSILRIQQVVRGDSAAYFCASSPRTGRANTGELFFGEGSRLTVL.

This clonotype was observed at least ten times. V and J are TRBV6-2 or TRBV6-3 and TRBJ2-5; 7 bases match TRBD2. In germline, CDR1 is MNHEY, CDR2 SVGEGT. CDR3 size: 17 residues. Trimming cost V 2 bases and J 2 bases; bases outside gene matches: 11. CDR3 in amino acids: CASSYARGEGSQETQYF. The DNA of the CDR3 is TGTGCCAGCAGTTACGCCCGGGGGGAGGGGTCACAAGAGACCCAGTACTTC.

Only one count was recorded for this clonotype. The chain couples TRBV12-3 or TRBV12-4 to TRBJ2-2; a weak D match, TRBD2 (5 bases). This CDR3 has 17 residues. V lost 3 bases and J 0 bases, leaving 14 bases between the germline ends. CDR3 in amino acids: CASSLATGLANTGELFF. CDR3 nucleotide sequence: TGTGCCAGCAGTTTGGCTACCGGACTCGCGAACACCGGGGAGCTGTTTTTT.

The genes are TRBV7-6 and TRBJ2-5; maybe TRBD2 (6 bases). The CDR3 sequence is 14 residues long. V lost 3 bases, J lost 5 bases, and 13 bases lay in between. Germline CDR1 reads SGHVS; CDR2 reads FNYEAQ. CDR3 nucleotides: TGTGCCAGCAGCTTGGGGACTCCGGAGGAGACCCAGTACTTC. As protein: CASSLGTPEETQYF.

This clonotype was seen at least ten times. The chain employs TRBV11-1 and TRBJ2-3; TRBD2 agrees at 7 bases. Unmatched junction bases numbered 17, after V lost 4 bases and J lost 1 base. Germline assignment: CDR1 SGHAT and CDR2 FQDESV (reference sequence). CDR3 size: 19 residues. CDR3 sequence: CASSSIPSGLGLRTDTQYF. The CDR3 region has the DNA TGTGCCAGCAGCTCAATTCCTAGCGGTTTGGGATTGCGCACAGATACGCAGTATTTT.